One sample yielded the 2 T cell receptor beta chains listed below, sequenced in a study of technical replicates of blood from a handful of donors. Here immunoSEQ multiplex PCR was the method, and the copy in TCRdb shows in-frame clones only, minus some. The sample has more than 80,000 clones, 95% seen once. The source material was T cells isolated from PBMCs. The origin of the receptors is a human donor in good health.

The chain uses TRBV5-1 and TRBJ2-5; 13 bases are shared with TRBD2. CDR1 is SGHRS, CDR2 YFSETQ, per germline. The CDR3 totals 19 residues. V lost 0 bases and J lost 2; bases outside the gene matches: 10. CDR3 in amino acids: CASSLGKLAGGPLQETQYF. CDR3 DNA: TGCGCCAGCAGCTTGGGGAAACTAGCGGGGGGGCCCCTACAAGAGACCCAGTACTTC.

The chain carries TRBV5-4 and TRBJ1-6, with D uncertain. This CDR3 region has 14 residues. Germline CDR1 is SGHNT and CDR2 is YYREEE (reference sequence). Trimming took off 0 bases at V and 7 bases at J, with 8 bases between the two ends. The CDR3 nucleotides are TGTGCCAGCAGCTTGGAACAGAGCAATTCACCCCTCCACTTT. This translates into CASSLEQSNSPLHF.